This passage covers 3 T cell receptor beta chains from one sample sequenced in a study of tumor-infiltrating lymphocytes in localized non-small cell lung cancer. Produced via immunoSEQ multiplex PCR; TCRdb's table is partial and in-frame only. The table shows more than 10,000 clones, with about four fifths occurring only once. Sequences were obtained from lung tumor tissue. These receptors came from a human donor with non-small cell lung cancer.

V usage is TRBV5-4 and J usage is TRBJ2-5, with D uncertain. The germline gives CDR1 SGHNT, CDR2 YYREEE (reference sequence). V dropped 0 bases and J dropped 2 bases, with 8 bases sitting between them. This CDR3 is built from 14 residues. The CDR3 reads CASSLGLKQETQYF. The CDR3 coding sequence is TGTGCCAGCAGCTTGGGACTTAAGCAAGAGACCCAGTACTTC.

This chain joins TRBV7-9 and TRBJ2-1; D remains unclear. CDR1 is SEHNR and CDR2 is FQNEAQ in the germline V gene (reference sequence). V lost 5 bases to trimming and J lost 4 bases, with 3 bases between them. This CDR3 has 11 amino acids. The DNA for the CDR3 is TGTGCCAGCAGCACGTACAATGAGCAGTTCTTC. This encodes CASSTYNEQFF.

This chain uses TRBV5-4 with TRBJ1-2; a weak D match, TRBD1 (5 bases). V dropped 0 bases and J dropped 5 bases, with 8 bases sitting between them. The CDR3 spans 13 residues. Looked up from germline, CDR1 is SGHNT and CDR2 is YYREEE (reference sequence). The CDR3 here is CASSLDTGYGYTF. DNA for the CDR3: TGTGCCAGCAGCTTGGACACAGGTTATGGCTACACCTTC. Full variable domain (remainder filled in from reference TRBV5-4 and TRBJ1-2): ETGVTQSPTHLIKTRGQQVTLRCSSQSGHNTVSWYQQALGQGPQFIFQYYREEENGRGNFPPRFSGLQFPNYSSELNVNALELDDSALYLCASSLDTGYGYTFGSGTRLTVV.